This T cell receptor beta chain emerged from a study of blood T cell repertoires in COVID-19. Turning to the study itself: T cells, B-cell-depleted T cells, or PBMCs provided the cDNA or gDNA that served as material.

There are 15 residues in the CDR3. Germline CDR1 SGHDT, CDR2 YYEEEE. V was pared by 5 bases and J by 0 bases, with 12 bases between. Authors' processing steps: Reference gene primer amplification yielded estimated nucleated cell counts. TCRdb's table, derived via immunoSEQ multiplex PCR, lists solely in-frame clones and lacks some. V, J and clone size are those of that table, while D and trimming were read from the DNA. The sample contains 250,000 to 300,000 clones, approximately 91% of which appear only once. Participant ages covered roughly 18 to 89 years across 20 to 30 US areas. This chain uses TRBV5-6 with TRBJ1-5; D gene unclear. The clonotype comes from a woman aged 40 to 50 with acute COVID-19. Sequences were obtained from PBMCs or T cells enriched from blood (not recorded which). The CDR3 reads CASSEGSYSNQPQHF. The CDR3 nucleotides read TGTGCCAGCAGTGAGGGTTCTTATAGCAATCAGCCCCAGCATTTT. The full variable domain, completed using reference TRBV5-6 and TRBJ1-5, is DAGVTQSPTHLIKTRGQQVTLRCSPKSGHDTVSWYQQALGQGPQFIFQYYEEEERQRGNFPDRFSGHQFPNYSSELNVNALLLGDSALYLCASSEGSYSNQPQHFGDGTRLSIL.